The rows below give T cell receptor beta chains drawn from one sample of a study of tumor-infiltrating lymphocytes in glioblastoma multiforme. TCRdb reanalysed the multiplex PCR reads using MiXCR and keeps one entry per CDR3 protein. The top ten clones hold under 30% of a sample with about 10,000 distinct CDR3 sequences, just over 65% of them seen once. The sample was brain tumor tissue. These receptors were taken from a male donor with glioblastoma. The CDR3 runs from the conserved cysteine through the conserved F or W. A D gene is named only where the DNA matches it firmly. Size values are once, few and many counts, or a class for expanded clones, and some rows have none.

cdr3_nt cdr3_aa d_call v_call clone_size j_call
TGTGCCAGCAGTTACTTCTCAGCAAGCCGGTATGAGCAGTACTTC CASSYFSASRYEQYF - TRBV6-5 - TRBJ2-7
TGTGCCAGCAGCCTCCAAGACGGTACGACCCAGCACTTT CASSLQDGTTQHF - TRBV11-2 - TRBJ1-5
TGCAGCGTTGAACTCTACAATGAGCAGTTCTTC CSVELYNEQFF - TRBV29-1 - TRBJ2-1
TGTGCCAGCAGTGGACCGGGGGGCGGCTATGGCTGCACCTTC CASSGPGGGYGCTF - TRBV6-1 - TRBJ1-2
TGCGCCAGCAGCCAAGAGGGACTAGCGGGGGGCGAGCAGTACTTC CASSQEGLAGGEQYF TRBD2 TRBV4-1 - TRBJ2-7
TGCGCCAGCGACGGGGGTAGAGGCACTGAAGCTTTCTTT CASDGGRGTEAFF - TRBV10-1 once TRBJ1-1
TGTGCCAGCAGTGAAGCGGAAACTCATGGCTACACCTTC CASSEAETHGYTF - TRBV6-1 few TRBJ1-2
TGTGCCAGCAGTCTTAACAGGGACACTGAAGCTTTCTTT CASSLNRDTEAFF - TRBV6-1 medium-sized TRBJ1-1
TGCGCCAGCAACACCGGGACAGGGGATCCCTACGAGCAGTACTTC CASNTGTGDPYEQYF TRBD1 TRBV5-6 - TRBJ2-7
TGTGCCAGCAGCTTATCGCGTCCGGACAGGGGGTACGACCAGTACTTC CASSLSRPDRGYDQYF TRBD1 TRBV11-1 - TRBJ2-7
TGTGCCATCAGGCAGGGGGCAGTTCAGCCCCAGCATTTT CAIRQGAVQPQHF TRBD1 TRBV10-3 - TRBJ1-5
TGTGCCAGCAGTTTCTCTTGGTCGGGATCGGCCTACGAGCAGTACTTC CASSFSWSGSAYEQYF - TRBV6-5 medium-sized TRBJ2-7
TGTGCCAGCAGCCGCGTAGGTGAGCAGTTCTTC CASSRVGEQFF - TRBV5-4 - TRBJ2-1
TGTGCCATCAAGGGACAGGAGGCGAACACCGGGGAGCTGTTTTTT CAIKGQEANTGELFF TRBD1 TRBV10-3 - TRBJ2-2
TGTGCCAGCAGCTTAGATCTGGAGGGAGTCTGGTACGAGCAGTACTTC CASSLDLEGVWYEQYF - TRBV11-3 once TRBJ2-7
TGTGCCAGCAGGGAGGGTGTCGAAAGACTGTTTTTT CASREGVERLFF - TRBV12-3/TRBV12-4 - TRBJ1-4
TGTGCCAGCAGCTGGGATCGGACGGATAGCAATCAGCCCCAGCAATTT CASSWDRTDSNQPQQF - TRBV7-2 - TRBJ1-5
TGTGCCAGCAGCTTGGGTGGACAGGCCAATCAGCCCCAGCATTTT CASSLGGQANQPQHF TRBD1 TRBV5-4 - TRBJ1-5
TGTGCCAGCAGCTTATGGACCCGTCTCGAGCAGTACTTC CASSLWTRLEQYF - TRBV7-2 - TRBJ2-7
TGTGCCAGCAGTCGGGACGGCGAATATGGTCACACCTTC CASSRDGEYGHTF - TRBV6-2/TRBV6-3 once TRBJ1-2
TGTGCCAGCAGTCATAGCGCACAAGGGGCCTACGAGCAGTACTTC CASSHSAQGAYEQYF - TRBV6-5 - TRBJ2-7
TGTGCCAGCTCACAGATGGGAGAAAAACTGTTTTTT CASSQMGEKLFF - TRBV18 few TRBJ1-4
TGTGCCAGCAGCTTAGACCGTTTGAACACTGAAGCTTTCTTT CASSLDRLNTEAFF - TRBV7-9 - TRBJ1-1
TGTGCCACCGCAGACGGCGGATTACAAGAGACCCAGTACTTC CATADGGLQETQYF - TRBV24-1 many TRBJ2-5
TGTGCCAGCGGGGAAGCCTTTAGCACAGATACGCAGTATTTT CASGEAFSTDTQYF - TRBV6-1 medium-sized TRBJ2-3
TGTGCCAGCAGCTATGGGACAGACTACGAGCAGTACTTC CASSYGTDYEQYF TRBD1 TRBV11-3 large TRBJ2-7
TGTGCCAGCAGCTTTATGGGAGGCGGTACTGAAGCTTTCTTT CASSFMGGGTEAFF - TRBV11-2 - TRBJ1-1
TGCAGTGCTAGAGATCAAACGACAGGGGTAGGCTCACCCCTCCACTTT CSARDQTTGVGSPLHF TRBD1 TRBV20-1 medium-sized TRBJ1-6
TGTGCCAGCAGTCGTTCCGGGACAGAGGGGATCTATGAGCAGTTCTTC CASSRSGTEGIYEQFF TRBD1 TRBV28 many TRBJ2-1
TGTGCCAGCAGTTACGGACTAGCGGGGGGGTGGGGCTACGAGCAGTACTTC CASSYGLAGGWGYEQYF TRBD2 TRBV6-5 - TRBJ2-7
TGTGCCAGCAGCCCTGACAGGGAGAATGGCTACACCTTC CASSPDRENGYTF TRBD1 TRBV11-3 - TRBJ1-2
TGCAGCGTCGGCCAAATGACGGGGGAGCATTACTTC CSVGQMTGEHYF - TRBV29-1 - TRBJ2-7
TGTGCCAGCAGTTTAGCAGGGAGCAATCAGCCCCAGCTTTTT CASSLAGSNQPQLF - TRBV12-3/TRBV12-4 - TRBJ1-5
TGCGCCAGCAGACCCAGCGGGAGCGAAGATACGCAGTATTTT CASRPSGSEDTQYF TRBD2 TRBV10-1 - TRBJ2-3
TGCAGTGCTAGAGACTCGGACAGGGGGATTCGGAAAACCAAAAACATTCAGTTCTTC CSARDSDRGIRKTKNIQFF TRBD1 TRBV20-1 - TRBJ2-1
TGCAGTGCTACAGATGAGGTAGGGCTGTATGAGCAGTTCTTT CSATDEVGLYEQFF - TRBV20-1 - TRBJ2-1
TGTGCCAGCAGTCTAGACATGACAGGGGGAGAGACCCAGTACTTC CASSLDMTGGETQYF TRBD1 TRBV6-5 - TRBJ2-5
TGTGCCAGCAGCTGGGACCTGTGGACCGGGGAGCTGCTTTTT CASSWDLWTGELLF - TRBV6-5 once TRBJ2-2
TGTGACTGGAGGACCCAGGGAAACACCGGGGAGCTGTCTTTT CDWRTQGNTGELSF - TRBV30 - TRBJ2-2
TGCAGTGCTAGGGCCGGGACTGGCGCAGATACGCAGTATTTT CSARAGTGADTQYF - TRBV20-1 few TRBJ2-3
TGTGCCAGCAGTTTAGAGGGTAAAGGCAATGAGCAGTTCTTC CASSLEGKGNEQFF - TRBV12-3/TRBV12-4 - TRBJ2-1
TGTGCCTGCAGCCTCAGGGTGGGCGGCAATCAGCCTCAGCATTTT CACSLRVGGNQPQHF - TRBV6-2/TRBV6-3 - TRBJ1-5
TGCAGCGTTGGACAGCAGAATGAAGCTTTCTTT CSVGQQNEAFF - TRBV29-1 many TRBJ1-1
TGTGCCAGTAGTATGGTTGGGGAAGGCACAGATACGCAGTATTTT CASSMVGEGTDTQYF - TRBV19 many TRBJ2-3
TGTGCCAGCAGCTTATCCGGGTCCTTCGGCAATGAGCAGTTCTTC CASSLSGSFGNEQFF - TRBV12-3/TRBV12-4 few TRBJ2-1
TGTGCCACAGAATCAGGGGGCAGCACCGGGGAGCTGTTTTTT CATESGGSTGELFF TRBD1 TRBV10-3 - TRBJ2-2
TGTGCCAGCAGCTTGCGGCGGGAGGGATTCCATGAGCAGTTCTTC CASSLRREGFHEQFF TRBD2 TRBV11-3 - TRBJ2-1
TGCGCCAGCAGCCAAGATCGATACAGAGGAAAATATGGATACACCTTC CASSQDRYRGKYGYTF - TRBV4-1 - TRBJ1-2
TGTGCCAGCAGCTTTTTCGGACAGGTAGACACAGATACGCAGTATTTT CASSFFGQVDTDTQYF TRBD1 TRBV11-1 few TRBJ2-3